This T cell receptor beta chain came from a study of OX40 agonist ivuxolimab in advanced cancers. Findings of the study overall: There were also nonresponders showing low normalized T-cell clonal expansion.

Concerning this clone itself: The antigen is not known.

Anyone with autoimmune disease history or systemic immunosuppression was excluded. The table came from immunoSEQ multiplex PCR; TCRdb's copy has only in-frame clones and leaves some out. Seen here are 20,000 to 30,000 clones, about four fifths observed once, and the top ten hold about 23%. Sequences were derived from CD4+ or CD8+ T cells sorted from blood, sampled in a trial of the OX40 agonist ivuxolimab. The receptor was derived from an adult with an advanced solid tumor such as melanoma, head and neck, liver or kidney cancer.

The CDR3 DNA sequence: TGTGCCAGCAGTTCTGACGGACGCAATCAGCCCCAGCATTTT. It yields the protein CASSSDGRNQPQHF. The V and J genes are TRBV9 and TRBJ1-5; the D is unclear. V lost 5 bases and J 2 bases, leaving 11 bases between the germline ends. CDR1 is SGDLS, CDR2 YYNGEE, per germline. The CDR3 covers 14 residues.